The rows below give T cell receptor beta chains drawn from one sample of a study of blood T cell repertoires in COVID-19. The method was immunoSEQ multiplex PCR; TCRdb's version includes in-frame clones alone and lacks a portion of them. In the table there are about 380,000 clones, over 75% of which are singletons. The sequencing sample was made of PBMCs or T cells enriched from blood (not recorded which). All receptors derive from a man younger than 45 who had recovered from COVID-19. Both conserved end residues are part of each CDR3. The order of the fields is clone size, V gene, J gene, D gene, CDR3 protein, CDR3 DNA. D genes are given only for firm matches. For some rows the clone size is stated as once, few or many, or as a class when expanded; others skip it.

abundance: NA
v_gene: TRBV12-3/TRBV12-4
j_gene: TRBJ1-6
d_gene: NA
CDR3aa: CASNQASGSPLHF
CDR3nt: TGTGCCAGCAATCAGGCGTCAGGGTCACCCCTCCACTTT

abundance: NA
v_gene: TRBV2
j_gene: TRBJ2-7
d_gene: TRBD1
CDR3aa: CASLRDRDNEQYF
CDR3nt: TGTGCCAGCCTTAGGGACAGGGACAACGAGCAGTACTTC

abundance: NA
v_gene: TRBV4-1
j_gene: TRBJ2-5
d_gene: NA
CDR3aa: CASSQVAGIGQETQYF
CDR3nt: TGCGCCAGCAGCCAAGTTGCAGGGATAGGCCAAGAGACCCAGTACTTC

abundance: NA
v_gene: TRBV14
j_gene: TRBJ1-1
d_gene: NA
CDR3aa: CASSAGWPGNTEAFF
CDR3nt: TGTGCCAGCAGCGCGGGATGGCCCGGGAACACTGAAGCTTTCTTT

abundance: NA
v_gene: TRBV19
j_gene: TRBJ2-1
d_gene: TRBD2
CDR3aa: CASTVRGLAGPRSYNEQFF
CDR3nt: TGTGCCAGTACCGTTAGGGGACTAGCGGGGCCTCGCTCCTACAATGAGCAGTTCTTC

abundance: few
v_gene: TRBV30
j_gene: TRBJ1-1
d_gene: TRBD1
CDR3aa: CAFLTGGREAFF
CDR3nt: TGTGCCTTCCTTACAGGGGGGCGAGAAGCTTTCTTT

abundance: NA
v_gene: TRBV6-1
j_gene: TRBJ1-1
d_gene: TRBD1
CDR3aa: CASSDRQGGNTEAFF
CDR3nt: TGTGCCAGCAGTGATAGACAGGGGGGGAACACTGAAGCTTTCTTT

abundance: NA
v_gene: TRBV6-5
j_gene: TRBJ1-1
d_gene: NA
CDR3aa: CASSPARWNTEAFF
CDR3nt: TGTGCCAGCAGTCCCGCACGGTGGAACACTGAAGCTTTCTTT

abundance: NA
v_gene: TRBV19
j_gene: TRBJ1-4
d_gene: NA
CDR3aa: CASSTLGDRPNEKLFF
CDR3nt: TGTGCCAGTAGTACCCTTGGAGACAGGCCTAATGAAAAACTGTTTTTT

abundance: NA
v_gene: TRBV10-3
j_gene: TRBJ2-2
d_gene: NA
CDR3aa: CAISGQGITGELFF
CDR3nt: TGTGCCATCAGTGGCCAGGGTATTACCGGGGAGCTGTTTTTT

abundance: NA
v_gene: TRBV6-5
j_gene: TRBJ1-5
d_gene: NA
CDR3aa: CASNRENQPQHF
CDR3nt: TGTGCCAGCAACCGGGAGAATCAGCCCCAGCATTTT

abundance: NA
v_gene: TRBV2
j_gene: TRBJ1-1
d_gene: NA
CDR3aa: CASSPRWSGTEAFF
CDR3nt: TGTGCCAGCAGTCCCCGTTGGTCCGGCACTGAAGCTTTCTTT

abundance: NA
v_gene: TRBV14
j_gene: TRBJ1-1
d_gene: NA
CDR3aa: CASSPNTNTEAFF
CDR3nt: TGTGCCAGCAGCCCCAACACGAACACTGAAGCTTTCTTT

abundance: NA
v_gene: TRBV10-3
j_gene: TRBJ2-3
d_gene: TRBD1
CDR3aa: CAISESQGASDTQYF
CDR3nt: TGTGCCATCAGTGAGTCACAGGGGGCATCAGATACGCAGTATTTT

abundance: NA
v_gene: TRBV30
j_gene: TRBJ2-1
d_gene: NA
CDR3aa: CAWSVDLAGAPYNEQFF
CDR3nt: TGTGCCTGGAGTGTAGATTTGGCGGGGGCTCCCTACAATGAGCAGTTCTTC

abundance: NA
v_gene: TRBV19
j_gene: TRBJ1-2
d_gene: TRBD1
CDR3aa: CASSREGQGYGYTF
CDR3nt: TGTGCCAGTAGTAGAGAGGGACAGGGCTATGGCTACACCTTC

abundance: NA
v_gene: TRBV6-5
j_gene: TRBJ2-7
d_gene: TRBD2
CDR3aa: CASSLRLAPSYEQYF
CDR3nt: TGTGCCAGCAGCCTAAGACTAGCTCCCTCCTACGAGCAGTACTTC

abundance: NA
v_gene: TRBV7-9
j_gene: TRBJ2-2
d_gene: TRBD2
CDR3aa: CASSPGGSTGELFF
CDR3nt: TGTGCCAGCAGCCCGGGGGGGAGCACCGGGGAGCTGTTTTTT

abundance: NA
v_gene: TRBV6-5
j_gene: TRBJ2-5
d_gene: NA
CDR3aa: CASSYGGGLQETQYF
CDR3nt: TGTGCCAGCAGTTACGGGGGGGGGCTCCAAGAGACCCAGTACTTC

abundance: NA
v_gene: TRBV10-3
j_gene: TRBJ2-1
d_gene: NA
CDR3aa: CAITRFVDGEQFF
CDR3nt: TGTGCCATCACCCGGTTTGTAGATGGTGAGCAGTTCTTC

abundance: few
v_gene: TRBV18
j_gene: TRBJ1-5
d_gene: TRBD1
CDR3aa: CASSPGQGMFQPQHF
CDR3nt: TGTGCCAGCTCACCCGGACAGGGAATGTTTCAGCCCCAGCATTTT

abundance: once
v_gene: TRBV29-1
j_gene: TRBJ1-2
d_gene: NA
CDR3aa: CSAGSGGGYGYTF
CDR3nt: TGCAGCGCTGGCTCTGGGGGGGGCTATGGCTACACCTTC

abundance: NA
v_gene: TRBV4-2
j_gene: TRBJ1-1
d_gene: NA
CDR3aa: CASSQVGMQDTEAFF
CDR3nt: TGTGCCAGCAGCCAAGTTGGCATGCAGGACACTGAAGCTTTCTTT

abundance: NA
v_gene: TRBV30
j_gene: TRBJ2-7
d_gene: TRBD1
CDR3aa: CAWDRGPNEQYF
CDR3nt: TGTGCCTGGGACAGGGGGCCTAACGAGCAGTACTTC

abundance: NA
v_gene: TRBV3-1/TRBV3-2
j_gene: TRBJ1-3
d_gene: NA
CDR3aa: CASSPGAGNTIYF
CDR3nt: TGTGCCAGCAGCCCCGGGGCTGGAAACACCATATATTTT

abundance: NA
v_gene: TRBV20-1
j_gene: TRBJ1-2
d_gene: NA
CDR3aa: CSAMTGDGYTF
CDR3nt: TGCAGTGCCATGACGGGGGATGGCTACACCTTC

abundance: NA
v_gene: TRBV9
j_gene: TRBJ2-1
d_gene: TRBD1
CDR3aa: CASSGQGLNEQFF
CDR3nt: TGTGCCAGCAGCGGACAGGGTTTGAATGAGCAGTTCTTC

abundance: NA
v_gene: TRBV10-3
j_gene: TRBJ1-1
d_gene: NA
CDR3aa: CAIRLASSTEAFF
CDR3nt: TGTGCCATCAGACTCGCGTCGAGCACTGAAGCTTTCTTT

abundance: NA
v_gene: TRBV7-9
j_gene: TRBJ1-6
d_gene: NA
CDR3aa: CASSRASESPLHF
CDR3nt: TGTGCCAGCAGCCGAGCGTCAGAATCACCCCTCCACTTT

abundance: NA
v_gene: TRBV9
j_gene: TRBJ1-2
d_gene: TRBD1
CDR3aa: CASSPTGAGDGYTF
CDR3nt: TGTGCCAGCAGCCCCACAGGGGCGGGTGATGGCTACACCTTC

abundance: NA
v_gene: TRBV12-5
j_gene: TRBJ1-2
d_gene: NA
CDR3aa: CASGLVLRVGGYTF
CDR3nt: TGTGCTAGTGGTTTGGTACTGAGGGTGGGTGGCTACACCTTC

abundance: NA
v_gene: TRBV10-3
j_gene: TRBJ2-2
d_gene: NA
CDR3aa: CAIRDTGYTGELFF
CDR3nt: TGTGCCATCAGAGATACAGGGTACACCGGGGAGCTGTTTTTT

abundance: NA
v_gene: TRBV6-5
j_gene: TRBJ2-3
d_gene: NA
CDR3aa: CASKGDLASNTQYF
CDR3nt: TGTGCCAGCAAGGGTGACCTAGCGAGCAATACGCAGTATTTT

abundance: NA
v_gene: TRBV6-2/TRBV6-3
j_gene: TRBJ1-2
d_gene: NA
CDR3aa: CASIPAGAIYGYTF
CDR3nt: TGTGCCAGCATCCCCGCGGGGGCGATTTACGGCTACACCTTC

abundance: NA
v_gene: TRBV4-3
j_gene: TRBJ2-4
d_gene: NA
CDR3aa: CASSIQETRPLAKNIQYF
CDR3nt: TGCGCCAGCTCTATCCAGGAAACTCGCCCCCTAGCCAAAAACATTCAGTACTTC

abundance: NA
v_gene: TRBV27
j_gene: TRBJ1-3
d_gene: TRBD1
CDR3aa: CASSLTGPTGKSGNTIYF
CDR3nt: TGTGCCAGCAGTTTAACGGGCCCGACAGGGAAGAGCGGAAACACCATATATTTT

abundance: few
v_gene: TRBV7-9
j_gene: TRBJ1-1
d_gene: NA
CDR3aa: CASSLSRQIMNTEAFF
CDR3nt: TGTGCCAGCAGCTTATCTAGACAGATCATGAACACTGAAGCTTTCTTT

abundance: NA
v_gene: TRBV5-1
j_gene: TRBJ1-5
d_gene: NA
CDR3aa: CATPRDRRNQPQHF
CDR3nt: TGCGCCACTCCCAGAGACAGGCGCAATCAGCCCCAGCATTTT

abundance: NA
v_gene: TRBV23-1
j_gene: TRBJ2-5
d_gene: TRBD1
CDR3aa: CASGHTLAGGQQETQYF
CDR3nt: TGCGCCAGCGGACACACCCTGGCAGGGGGCCAACAAGAGACCCAGTACTTC

abundance: NA
v_gene: TRBV30
j_gene: TRBJ1-5
d_gene: TRBD1
CDR3aa: CAWSLTGINQPQHF
CDR3nt: TGTGCCTGGTCCTTGACAGGGATCAATCAGCCCCAGCATTTT

abundance: NA
v_gene: TRBV2
j_gene: TRBJ2-2
d_gene: NA
CDR3aa: CASSLTNGAPGELFF
CDR3nt: TGTGCCAGCAGTCTTACTAATGGGGCACCCGGGGAGCTGTTTTTT

abundance: NA
v_gene: TRBV6-5
j_gene: TRBJ1-4
d_gene: NA
CDR3aa: CASRNRSPTNEKLFF
CDR3nt: TGTGCCAGCAGGAACAGGTCCCCAACTAATGAAAAACTGTTTTTT

abundance: NA
v_gene: TRBV19
j_gene: TRBJ1-5
d_gene: TRBD1
CDR3aa: CASTTGTGGPMGNQPQHF
CDR3nt: TGTGCCAGTACCACGGGGACAGGGGGACCCATGGGCAATCAGCCCCAGCATTTT